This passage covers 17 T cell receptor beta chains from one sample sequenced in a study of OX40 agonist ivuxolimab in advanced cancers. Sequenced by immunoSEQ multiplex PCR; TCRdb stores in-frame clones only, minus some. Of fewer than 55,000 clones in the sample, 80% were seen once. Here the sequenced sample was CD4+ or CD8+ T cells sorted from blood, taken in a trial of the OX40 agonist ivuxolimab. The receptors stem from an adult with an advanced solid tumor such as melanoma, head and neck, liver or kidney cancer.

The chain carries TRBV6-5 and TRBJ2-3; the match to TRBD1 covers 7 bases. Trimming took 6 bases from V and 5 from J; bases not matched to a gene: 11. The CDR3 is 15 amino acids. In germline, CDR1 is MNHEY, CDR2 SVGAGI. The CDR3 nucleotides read TGTGCCAGCAGAAAACCGGGACAGATAAGAGATACGCAGTATTTT. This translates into CASRKPGQIRDTQYF.

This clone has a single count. CDR3: CASKVTGGINEQYF. CDR3 bases: TGTGCCAGTAAGGTCACAGGGGGAATTAACGAGCAGTACTTC. V gene TRBV19 combines with J gene TRBJ2-7; 8 bases align to TRBD1. CDR1 LNHDA and CDR2 SQIVND come from the germline V gene (reference sequence). The J segment lost 5 bases and the V segment lost 7 bases, leaving 10 bases of the junction unmatched. This CDR3 is built from 14 residues.

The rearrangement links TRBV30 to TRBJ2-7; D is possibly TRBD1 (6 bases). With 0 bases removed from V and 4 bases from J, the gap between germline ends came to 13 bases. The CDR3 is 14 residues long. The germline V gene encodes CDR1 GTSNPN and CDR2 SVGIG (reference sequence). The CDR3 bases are TGTGCCTGGAGTGTAGGGGGTGTGTCGTACGAGCAGTACTTC. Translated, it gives CAWSVGGVSYEQYF. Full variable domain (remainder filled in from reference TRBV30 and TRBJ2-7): SQTIHQWPATLVQPVGSPLSLECTVEGTSNPNLYWYRQAAGRGLQLLFYSVGIGQISSEVPQNLSASRPQDRQFILSSKKLLLSDSGFYLCAWSVGGVSYEQYFGPGTRLTVT.

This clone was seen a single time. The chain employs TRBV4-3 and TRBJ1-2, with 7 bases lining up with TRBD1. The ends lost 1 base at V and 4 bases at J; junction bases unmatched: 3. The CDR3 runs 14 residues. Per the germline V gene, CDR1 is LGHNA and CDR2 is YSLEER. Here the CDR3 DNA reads TGCGCCAGCAGCCAAGGGACAGGAGCCTATGGCTACACCTTC. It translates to CASSQGTGAYGYTF.

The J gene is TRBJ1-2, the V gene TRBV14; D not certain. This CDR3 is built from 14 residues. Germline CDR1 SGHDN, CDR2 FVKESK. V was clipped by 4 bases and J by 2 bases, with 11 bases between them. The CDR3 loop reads CASSRGGFNYGYTF. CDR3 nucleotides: TGTGCCAGCAGCCGAGGTGGGTTCAACTATGGCTACACCTTC.

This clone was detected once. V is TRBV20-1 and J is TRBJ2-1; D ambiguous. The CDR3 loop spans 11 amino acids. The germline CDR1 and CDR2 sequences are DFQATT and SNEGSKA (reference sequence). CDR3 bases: TGCAGGGCTGCCGGGCCCAATGAGCAGTTCTTC. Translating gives CRAAGPNEQFF.

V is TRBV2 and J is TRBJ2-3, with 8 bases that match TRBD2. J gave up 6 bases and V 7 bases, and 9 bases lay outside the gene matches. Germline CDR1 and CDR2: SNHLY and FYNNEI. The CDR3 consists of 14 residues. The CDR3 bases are TGTGCCAGCAATTACGGGAGCGGGAGTGATACGCAGTATTTT. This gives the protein CASNYGSGSDTQYF.

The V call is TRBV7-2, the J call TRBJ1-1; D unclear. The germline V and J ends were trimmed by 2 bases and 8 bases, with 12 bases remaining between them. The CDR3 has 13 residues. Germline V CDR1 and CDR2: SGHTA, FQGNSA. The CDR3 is CASSLNLDSEAFF. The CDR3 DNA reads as TGTGCCAGCAGCTTAAATTTGGACTCGGAAGCTTTCTTT.

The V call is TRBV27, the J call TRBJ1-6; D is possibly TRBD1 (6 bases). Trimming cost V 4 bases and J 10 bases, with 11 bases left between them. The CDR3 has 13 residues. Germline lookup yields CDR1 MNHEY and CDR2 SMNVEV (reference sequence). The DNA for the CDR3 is TGTGCCAGCAGTTCCCAGACAGGCTCACCCCTCCACTTT. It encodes CASSSQTGSPLHF.

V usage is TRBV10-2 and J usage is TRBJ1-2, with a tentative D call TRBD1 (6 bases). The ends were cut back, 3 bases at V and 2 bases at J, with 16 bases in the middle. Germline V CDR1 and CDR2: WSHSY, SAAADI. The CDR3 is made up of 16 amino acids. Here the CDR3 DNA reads TGCGCCAGCAGTGAAGGGGGGGTGACAGGAAACTATGGCTACACCTTC. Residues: CASSEGGVTGNYGYTF.

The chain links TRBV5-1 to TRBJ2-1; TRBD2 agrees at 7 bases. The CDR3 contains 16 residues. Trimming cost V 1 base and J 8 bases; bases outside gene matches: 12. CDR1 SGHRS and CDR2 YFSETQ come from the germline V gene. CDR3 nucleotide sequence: TGCGCCAGCAGCTTGTATGCGGGAGCAGTTTCCGATGAGCAGTTCTTC. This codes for CASSLYAGAVSDEQFF.

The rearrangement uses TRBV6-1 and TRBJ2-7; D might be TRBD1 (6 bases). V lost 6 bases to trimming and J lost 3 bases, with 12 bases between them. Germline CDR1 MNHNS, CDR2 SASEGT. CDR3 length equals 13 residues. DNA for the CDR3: TGTGCCAGCAGAGGGGACATCAGCTACGAGCAGTACTTC. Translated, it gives CASRGDISYEQYF.

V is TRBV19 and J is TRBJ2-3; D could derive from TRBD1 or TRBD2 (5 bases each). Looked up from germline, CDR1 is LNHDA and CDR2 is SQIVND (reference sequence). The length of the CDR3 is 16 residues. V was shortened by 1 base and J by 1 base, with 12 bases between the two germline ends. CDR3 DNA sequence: TGTGCCAGTAGTATAGGGGGGTACGGAGGCACAGATACGCAGTATTTT. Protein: CASSIGGYGGTDTQYF.

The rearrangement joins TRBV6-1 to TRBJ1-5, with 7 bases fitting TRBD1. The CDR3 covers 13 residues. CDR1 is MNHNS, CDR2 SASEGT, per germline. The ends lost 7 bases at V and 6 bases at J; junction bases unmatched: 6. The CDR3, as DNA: TGTGCCAGCACAGACAGGGTGGGTCAGCCCCAGCATTTT. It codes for CASTDRVGQPQHF.

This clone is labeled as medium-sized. In nucleotides, the CDR3 is TGTGCCAGCAACACCTTAGGCATCAATGAGCAGTTCTTC. This gives the protein CASNTLGINEQFF. This sequence joins TRBV2 and TRBJ2-1; D is unresolved. Germline loops: CDR1 SNHLY, CDR2 FYNNEI. The CDR3 totals 13 residues. Trimming left V 7 bases short and J 6 bases short, with 13 bases between. Drawing the rest from reference TRBV2 and TRBJ2-1, the complete variable domain is EPEVTQTPSHQVTQMGQEVILRCVPISNHLYFYWYRQILGQKVEFLVSFYNNEISEKSEIFDDQFSVERPDGSNFTLKIRSTKLEDSAMYFCASNTLGINEQFFGPGTRLTVL.

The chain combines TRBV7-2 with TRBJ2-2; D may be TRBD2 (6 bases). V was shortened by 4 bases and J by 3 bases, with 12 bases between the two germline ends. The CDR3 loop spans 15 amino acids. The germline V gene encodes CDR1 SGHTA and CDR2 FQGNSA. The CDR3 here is CASSSFGGDTGELFF. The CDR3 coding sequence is TGTGCCAGCAGCTCATTTGGCGGGGACACCGGGGAGCTGTTTTTT.

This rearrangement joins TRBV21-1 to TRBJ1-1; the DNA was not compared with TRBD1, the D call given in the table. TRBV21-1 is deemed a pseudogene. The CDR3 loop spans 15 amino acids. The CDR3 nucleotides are TGTGCCAGCAGCAAGCCGGAGAAGGGGCCCACTGAAGCTTTCTTT. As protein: CASSKPEKGPTEAFF.